Listed here are 18 T cell receptor beta chains from one sample, sequenced in a study of cytomegalovirus exposure and HLA in healthy donors. The primer mix had 60 Vbeta and 13 Jbeta primers. The assay was immunoSEQ multiplex PCR, and TCRdb's table has in-frame clones only and misses some. This table has about 160,000 clones, about four fifths appearing once. The sample consisted of PBMCs. Source of these receptors: a man aged 30 to 45 in good health and CMV-seronegative.

V and J are TRBV5-1 and TRBJ1-1; the match to TRBD1 covers 7 bases. Trimming at V came to 4 bases and at J to 0 bases, leaving 9 bases not matched to a gene. CDR3 length: 16 residues. Germline assignment: CDR1 SGHRS and CDR2 YFSETQ. CDR3 in amino acids: CASSLLQGPLNTEAFF. CDR3 coding DNA: TGCGCCAGCAGCCTGCTACAGGGGCCCCTGAACACTGAAGCTTTCTTT.

This clone appeared a single time. This rearrangement joins TRBV5-4 to TRBJ2-3; 12 nucleotides agree with TRBD2. This CDR3 is 16 amino acids long. The V gene end was trimmed by 0 bases and the J gene end by 7 bases; junction bases not matched to a gene: 6. Germline assignment: CDR1 SGHNT and CDR2 YYREEE (reference sequence). The CDR3 reads CASSLGPSGGENTQYF. CDR3 coding DNA: TGTGCCAGCAGCTTGGGTCCTAGCGGGGGGGAGAATACGCAGTATTTT.

The J gene is TRBJ2-7, the V gene TRBV4-1; 7 nucleotides match TRBD1. The J segment lost 5 bases and the V segment lost 0 bases, leaving 4 bases of the junction unmatched. The V gene's germline CDR1 is MGHRA and CDR2 YSYEKL. The CDR3 consists of 14 residues. CDR3 bases: TGCGCCAGCAGCCAAGAACAGGGGTGGGACGAGCAGTACTTC. It encodes CASSQEQGWDEQYF.

The V and J genes are TRBV5-1 and TRBJ2-2, with a weak D call TRBD2 (6 bases). V was trimmed by 6 bases and J by 5 bases, leaving 17 bases between them. In germline, CDR1 is SGHRS, CDR2 YFSETQ. The CDR3 length is 15 residues. The CDR3 DNA sequence: TGCGCCAGCATGGGGGACTCCGGGGGAACCGGGGAGCTGTTTTTT. Amino acid sequence: CASMGDSGGTGELFF.

The chain combines TRBV30 with TRBJ1-3; TRBD1 might be the D (6 bases). The V end was cut by 8 bases, the J end by 7 bases, with 12 bases between. Looked up from germline, CDR1 is GTSNPN and CDR2 is SVGIG (reference sequence). CDR3 length: 11 residues. DNA of the CDR3: TGTGCCGCAAACAGGGATAACACCATATATTTT. It translates to CAANRDNTIYF. Using reference TRBV30 and TRBJ1-3 for the parts outside the CDR3, the full variable domain is SQTIHQWPATLVQPVGSPLSLECTVEGTSNPNLYWYRQAAGRGLQLLFYSVGIGQISSEVPQNLSASRPQDRQFILSSKKLLLSDSGFYLCAANRDNTIYFGEGSWLTVV.

The chain combines TRBV4-1 with TRBJ2-5; D is unresolved. Trimming removed 1 base from V and 1 base from J, with 16 bases in between. CDR3 size: 17 residues. Germline CDR1 MGHRA, CDR2 YSYEKL. CDR3: CASSQGYSLKPQETQYF. The CDR3 nucleotides are TGCGCCAGCAGCCAAGGCTATAGCCTAAAGCCCCAAGAGACCCAGTACTTC.

Of note for this clone: The sample contains more than one DNA sequence encoding this CDR3. The chain couples TRBV28 to TRBJ1-1, with unresolved D. The CDR3 runs 15 residues. Trimming removed 7 bases from V and 5 bases from J, with 20 bases in between. Germline V CDR1 and CDR2: MDHEN, SYDVKM. CDR3 in DNA: TGTGCCAGCACCCCCTTTCGGGGAGTGGAGACTGAAGCTTTCTTT. This translates into CASTPFRGVETEAFF. Full variable domain (remainder filled in from reference TRBV28 and TRBJ1-1): DVKVTQSSRYLVKRTGEKVFLECVQDMDHENMFWYRQDPGLGLRLIYFSYDVKMKEKGDIPEGYSVSREKKERFSLILESASTNQTSMYLCASTPFRGVETEAFFGQGTRLTVV.

On this clone: Sequence at one end of the junction differs from germline and may be a read error. This rearrangement joins TRBV7-9 to TRBJ2-1; tentative D call: TRBD1 (6 bases). Germline CDR1 is SEHNR and CDR2 is FQNEAQ (reference sequence). This CDR3 is built from 14 residues. The CDR3 loop reads CSSSSGTHYNEQFF. The CDR3 bases are TGTTCCAGCAGTTCCGGGACACACTACAATGAGCAGTTCTTC.

The chain combines TRBV18 with TRBJ1-1; TRBD1 might be the D (6 bases). CDR1 is KGHSH and CDR2 is LQKENI in the germline V gene. With 5 bases removed from V and 5 bases from J, the gap between germline ends came to 12 bases. The CDR3 covers 13 residues. This CDR3 reads CASSSGQTTEAFF. The CDR3 coding sequence is TGTGCCAGCTCATCTGGACAGACAACTGAAGCTTTCTTT.

CDR3 coding DNA: TGTGCCAGCAGTGTTCAGGACAATAGCAATCAGCCCCAGCATTTT. The encoded protein is CASSVQDNSNQPQHF. The chain links TRBV6-1 to TRBJ1-5, with D possibly being TRBD1 (5 bases). Per the germline V gene, CDR1 is MNHNS and CDR2 is SASEGT. CDR3 size: 15 residues. V gave up 4 bases and J gave up 0 bases, with 10 bases separating them.

This clone was seen once. The chain uses TRBV5-1 and TRBJ2-3; D is possibly TRBD2 (6 bases). Per the germline V gene, CDR1 is SGHRS and CDR2 is YFSETQ. This CDR3 region has 16 residues. Trimming stripped 3 bases from V and 2 bases from J, with 16 bases between. CDR3 amino acids: CASSSLFSGYTDTQYF. For the CDR3, the DNA is TGCGCCAGCAGCTCATTATTTAGCGGATACACAGATACGCAGTATTTT.

The chain carries TRBV28 and TRBJ1-2, with D uncertain. Trimming left V 1 base short and J 8 bases short, with 5 bases between. Germline V CDR1 and CDR2: MDHEN, SYDVKM. The CDR3 is made up of 11 amino acids. The CDR3 DNA reads as TGTGCCAGCAGTTTATCTCGGGGCTACACCTTC. It specifies CASSLSRGYTF.

V and J are TRBV11-3 and TRBJ1-2; maybe TRBD1 (6 bases). Looked up from germline, CDR1 is SGHNT and CDR2 is YENEEA. CDR3 length: 14 amino acids. V was shortened by 1 base and J by 6 bases, with 12 bases between the two germline ends. CDR3 residues: CASSLVSRGDGYTF. Here the CDR3 DNA reads TGTGCCAGCAGCTTAGTGTCCAGGGGCGATGGCTACACCTTC.

The gene calls are TRBV7-9 and TRBJ1-2; D not certain. The CDR3 spans 12 residues. Trimming removed 2 bases at V and 13 bases at J, with 14 bases between. Germline assignment: CDR1 SEHNR and CDR2 FQNEAQ (reference sequence). This CDR3 is CASSLLSSRFTF. DNA for the CDR3: TGTGCCAGCAGCTTACTCAGTTCCCGTTTCACCTTC.

CDR3 sequence reads: CAWEDTGYTDTQYF. CDR3 nucleotide sequence: TGTGCCTGGGAAGACACAGGTTACACAGATACGCAGTATTTT. The chain carries TRBV30 and TRBJ2-3, with a weak D call TRBD1 (5 bases). The germline gives CDR1 GTSNPN, CDR2 SVGIG (reference sequence). The CDR3 is 14 amino acids. V lost 5 bases, J lost 2 bases, and 14 bases lay in between.

The chain links TRBV27 to TRBJ1-1, with TRBD1 matching over 11 bases. The J segment lost 7 bases and the V segment lost 4 bases, leaving 14 bases of the junction unmatched. Germline values: CDR1 MNHEY, CDR2 SMNVEV (reference sequence). The CDR3 loop spans 17 amino acids. The CDR3 DNA follows: TGTGCCAGCAGTTCCCTAGGACAGGGGGCCACGGTCCATGAAGCTTTCTTT. Its translation: CASSSLGQGATVHEAFF.

This clone appeared a single time. This chain uses TRBV5-4 with TRBJ2-3, with 10 bases lining up with TRBD2. CDR3 length: 15 residues. V lost 1 base, J lost 6 bases, and 5 bases stayed unmatched. Germline V gene lookup returns CDR1 SGHNT and CDR2 YYREEE (reference sequence). The CDR3 DNA follows: TGTGCCAGCAGCTTGCCAGCGGGGGGGCCGGATACGCAGTATTTT. Its translation is CASSLPAGGPDTQYF.

The rearrangement links TRBV7-9 to TRBJ2-1; 9 nucleotides agree with TRBD2. CDR1 and CDR2 (germline): SEHNR, FQNEAQ (reference sequence). The CDR3 loop spans 14 amino acids. After removal of 5 bases from V and 6 bases from J, the junction contained 5 bases not matched to a gene. CDR3 coding DNA: TGTGCCAGCAGCGCGGGACTAGCCGGCAATGAGCAGTTCTTC. Amino acid sequence: CASSAGLAGNEQFF.